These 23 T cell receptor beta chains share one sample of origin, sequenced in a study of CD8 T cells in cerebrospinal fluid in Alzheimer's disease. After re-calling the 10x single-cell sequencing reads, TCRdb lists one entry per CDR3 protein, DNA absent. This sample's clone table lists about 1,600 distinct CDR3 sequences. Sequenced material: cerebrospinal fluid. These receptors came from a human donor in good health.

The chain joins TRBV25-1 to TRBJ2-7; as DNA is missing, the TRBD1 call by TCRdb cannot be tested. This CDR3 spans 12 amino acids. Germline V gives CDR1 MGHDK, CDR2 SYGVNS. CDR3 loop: CASSSPGAEQYF.

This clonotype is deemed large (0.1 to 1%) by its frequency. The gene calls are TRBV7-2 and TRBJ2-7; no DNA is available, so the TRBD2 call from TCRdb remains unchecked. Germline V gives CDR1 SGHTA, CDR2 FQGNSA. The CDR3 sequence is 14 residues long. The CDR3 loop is CASSLARGNYEQYF.

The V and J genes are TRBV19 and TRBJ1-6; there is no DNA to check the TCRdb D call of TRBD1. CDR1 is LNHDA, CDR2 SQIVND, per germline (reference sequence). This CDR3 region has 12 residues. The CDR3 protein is CAAGAYNSPLHF.

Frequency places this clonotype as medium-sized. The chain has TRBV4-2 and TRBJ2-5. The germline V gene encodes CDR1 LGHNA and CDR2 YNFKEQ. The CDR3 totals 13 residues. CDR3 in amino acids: CASSQEQKETQYF.

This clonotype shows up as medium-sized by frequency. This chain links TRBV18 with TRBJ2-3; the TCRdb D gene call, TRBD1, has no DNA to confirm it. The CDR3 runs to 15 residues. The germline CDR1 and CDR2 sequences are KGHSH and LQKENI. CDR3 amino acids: CASSPLGTGLVTQYF.

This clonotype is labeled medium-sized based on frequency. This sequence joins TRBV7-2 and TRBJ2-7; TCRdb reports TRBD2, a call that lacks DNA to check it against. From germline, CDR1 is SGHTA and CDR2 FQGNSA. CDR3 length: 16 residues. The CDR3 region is CASSFGTSGGTYEQYF.

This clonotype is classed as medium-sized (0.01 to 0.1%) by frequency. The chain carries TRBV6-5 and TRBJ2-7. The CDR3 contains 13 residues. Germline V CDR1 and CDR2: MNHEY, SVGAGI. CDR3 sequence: CASSTSATYEQYF.

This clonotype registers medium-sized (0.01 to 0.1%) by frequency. The CDR3 sequence is CASSPGQSTEAFF. The gene calls are TRBV9 and TRBJ1-1; TCRdb's assignment of TRBD1 cannot be checked, as there is no DNA. This CDR3 region has 13 residues. CDR1 and CDR2 (germline): SGDLS, YYNGEE. Full variable domain (remainder filled in from reference TRBV9 and TRBJ1-1): DSGVTQTPKHLITATGQRVTLRCSPRSGDLSVYWYQQSLDQGLQFLIQYYNGEERAKGNILERFSAQQFPDLHSELNLSSLELGDSALYFCASSPGQSTEAFFGQGTRLTVV.

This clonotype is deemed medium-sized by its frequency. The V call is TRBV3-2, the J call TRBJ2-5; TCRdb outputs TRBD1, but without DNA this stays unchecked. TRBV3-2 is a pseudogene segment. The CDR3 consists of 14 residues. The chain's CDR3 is CASSLNEGGSSQYF.

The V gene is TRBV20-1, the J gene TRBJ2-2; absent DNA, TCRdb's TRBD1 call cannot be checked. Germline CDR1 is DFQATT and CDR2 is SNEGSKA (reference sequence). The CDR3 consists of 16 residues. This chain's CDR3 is CSAQSGTGWGTGELFF.

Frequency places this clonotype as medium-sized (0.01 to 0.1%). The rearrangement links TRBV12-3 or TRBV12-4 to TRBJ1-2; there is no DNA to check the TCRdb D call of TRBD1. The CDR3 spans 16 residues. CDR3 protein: CASSFPLGTHNYGYTF.

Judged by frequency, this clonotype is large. CDR3: CSARLEGRGYSPLHF. This chain uses TRBV20-1 with TRBJ1-6; TCRdb outputs TRBD1, but without DNA this stays unchecked. The CDR3 covers 15 residues. Germline V gene data show CDR1 as DFQATT and CDR2 as SNEGSKA (reference sequence).

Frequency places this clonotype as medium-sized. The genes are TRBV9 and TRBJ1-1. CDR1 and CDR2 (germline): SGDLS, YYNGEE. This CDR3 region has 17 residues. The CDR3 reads CASSVERAKGRSTEAFF.

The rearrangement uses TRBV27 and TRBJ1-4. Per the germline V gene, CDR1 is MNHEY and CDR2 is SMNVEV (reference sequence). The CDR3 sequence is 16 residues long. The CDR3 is CASSLYGATTNEKLFF.

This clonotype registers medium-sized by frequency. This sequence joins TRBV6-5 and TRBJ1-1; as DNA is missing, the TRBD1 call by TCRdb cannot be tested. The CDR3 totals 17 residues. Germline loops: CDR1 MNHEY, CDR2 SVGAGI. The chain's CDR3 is CASSYSRTGGLNTEAFF.

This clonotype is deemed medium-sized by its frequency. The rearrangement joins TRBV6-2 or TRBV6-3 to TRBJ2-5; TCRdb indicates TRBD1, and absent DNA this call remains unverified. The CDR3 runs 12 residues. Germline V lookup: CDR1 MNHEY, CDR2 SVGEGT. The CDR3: CASRGDRETQYF.

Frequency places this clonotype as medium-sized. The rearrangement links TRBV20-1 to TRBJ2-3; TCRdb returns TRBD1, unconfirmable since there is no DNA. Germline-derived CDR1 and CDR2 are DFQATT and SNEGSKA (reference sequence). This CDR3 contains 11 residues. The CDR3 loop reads CSARRDSTQYF.

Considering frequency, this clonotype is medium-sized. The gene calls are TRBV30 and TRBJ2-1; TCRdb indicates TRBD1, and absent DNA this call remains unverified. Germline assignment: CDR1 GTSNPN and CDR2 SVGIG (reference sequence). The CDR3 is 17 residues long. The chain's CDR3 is CAWTIDPGTGELNEQFF.

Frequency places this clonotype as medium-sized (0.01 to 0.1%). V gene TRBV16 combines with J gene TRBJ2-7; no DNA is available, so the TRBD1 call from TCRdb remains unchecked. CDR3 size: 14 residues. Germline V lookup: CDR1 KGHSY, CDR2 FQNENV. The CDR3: CASSQLARGHEQYF.

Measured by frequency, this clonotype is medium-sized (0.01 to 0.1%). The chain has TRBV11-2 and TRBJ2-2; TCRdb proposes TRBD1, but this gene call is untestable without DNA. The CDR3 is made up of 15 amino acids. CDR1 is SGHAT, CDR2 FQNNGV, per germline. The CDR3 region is CASSLLDRWPGELFF. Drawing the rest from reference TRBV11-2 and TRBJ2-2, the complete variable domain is EAGVAQSPRYKIIEKRQSVAFWCNPISGHATLYWYQQILGQGPKLLIQFQNNGVVDDSQLPKDRFSAERLKGVDSTLKIQPAKLEDSAVYLCASSLLDRWPGELFFGEGSRLTVL.

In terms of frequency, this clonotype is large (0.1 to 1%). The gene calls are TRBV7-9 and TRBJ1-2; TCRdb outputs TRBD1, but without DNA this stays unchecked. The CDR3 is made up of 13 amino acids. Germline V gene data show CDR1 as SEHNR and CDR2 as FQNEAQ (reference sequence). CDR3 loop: CASRRGTGYGYTF.

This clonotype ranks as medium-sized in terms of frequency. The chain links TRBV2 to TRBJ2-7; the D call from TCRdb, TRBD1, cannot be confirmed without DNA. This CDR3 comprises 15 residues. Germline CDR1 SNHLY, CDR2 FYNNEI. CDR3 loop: CASSEAGRGTYEQYF. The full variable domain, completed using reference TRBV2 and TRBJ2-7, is EPEVTQTPSHQVTQMGQEVILRCVPISNHLYFYWYRQILGQKVEFLVSFYNNEISEKSEIFDDQFSVERPDGSNFTLKIRSTKLEDSAMYFCASSEAGRGTYEQYFGPGTRLTVT.

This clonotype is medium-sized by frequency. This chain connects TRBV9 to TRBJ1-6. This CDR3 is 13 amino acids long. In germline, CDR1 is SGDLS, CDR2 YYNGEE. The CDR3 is CASSPHLNSPLHF.